What follows is one T cell receptor (beta chain) and its context. Its matching antigen is unknown. These data belong to a study of early T cells in non-severe SARS-CoV-2 infection. General observations from the study: Private and CD4 specificities were missed by VDJdb matching, skewed to anti-spike CD8.

In the library, individual cDNA molecules carried attached unique molecular identifiers. Via MiXCR, TCRdb re-called the 5' RACE reads, giving one row per CDR3 protein. The table lists 35,000 to 50,000 distinct CDR3 sequences, under 30% of them singletons. CDR1 SQVTM and CDR2 ANQGSEA come from the germline V gene. The CDR3 contains 13 residues. The V gene lost 3 bases and the J gene lost 4 bases, with 9 bases spanning the gap. This chain joins TRBV29-1 and TRBJ2-2; D is unclear. Sequenced material: whole blood, taken at baseline. This TCR derives from an adult who was a healthcare worker with PCR-confirmed SARS-CoV-2 infection or an uninfected control (not recorded which). The CDR3 DNA reads as TGCAGCGTTGACAAGGGAAGCACCGGGGAGCTGTTTTTT. Amino acid sequence: CSVDKGSTGELFF.